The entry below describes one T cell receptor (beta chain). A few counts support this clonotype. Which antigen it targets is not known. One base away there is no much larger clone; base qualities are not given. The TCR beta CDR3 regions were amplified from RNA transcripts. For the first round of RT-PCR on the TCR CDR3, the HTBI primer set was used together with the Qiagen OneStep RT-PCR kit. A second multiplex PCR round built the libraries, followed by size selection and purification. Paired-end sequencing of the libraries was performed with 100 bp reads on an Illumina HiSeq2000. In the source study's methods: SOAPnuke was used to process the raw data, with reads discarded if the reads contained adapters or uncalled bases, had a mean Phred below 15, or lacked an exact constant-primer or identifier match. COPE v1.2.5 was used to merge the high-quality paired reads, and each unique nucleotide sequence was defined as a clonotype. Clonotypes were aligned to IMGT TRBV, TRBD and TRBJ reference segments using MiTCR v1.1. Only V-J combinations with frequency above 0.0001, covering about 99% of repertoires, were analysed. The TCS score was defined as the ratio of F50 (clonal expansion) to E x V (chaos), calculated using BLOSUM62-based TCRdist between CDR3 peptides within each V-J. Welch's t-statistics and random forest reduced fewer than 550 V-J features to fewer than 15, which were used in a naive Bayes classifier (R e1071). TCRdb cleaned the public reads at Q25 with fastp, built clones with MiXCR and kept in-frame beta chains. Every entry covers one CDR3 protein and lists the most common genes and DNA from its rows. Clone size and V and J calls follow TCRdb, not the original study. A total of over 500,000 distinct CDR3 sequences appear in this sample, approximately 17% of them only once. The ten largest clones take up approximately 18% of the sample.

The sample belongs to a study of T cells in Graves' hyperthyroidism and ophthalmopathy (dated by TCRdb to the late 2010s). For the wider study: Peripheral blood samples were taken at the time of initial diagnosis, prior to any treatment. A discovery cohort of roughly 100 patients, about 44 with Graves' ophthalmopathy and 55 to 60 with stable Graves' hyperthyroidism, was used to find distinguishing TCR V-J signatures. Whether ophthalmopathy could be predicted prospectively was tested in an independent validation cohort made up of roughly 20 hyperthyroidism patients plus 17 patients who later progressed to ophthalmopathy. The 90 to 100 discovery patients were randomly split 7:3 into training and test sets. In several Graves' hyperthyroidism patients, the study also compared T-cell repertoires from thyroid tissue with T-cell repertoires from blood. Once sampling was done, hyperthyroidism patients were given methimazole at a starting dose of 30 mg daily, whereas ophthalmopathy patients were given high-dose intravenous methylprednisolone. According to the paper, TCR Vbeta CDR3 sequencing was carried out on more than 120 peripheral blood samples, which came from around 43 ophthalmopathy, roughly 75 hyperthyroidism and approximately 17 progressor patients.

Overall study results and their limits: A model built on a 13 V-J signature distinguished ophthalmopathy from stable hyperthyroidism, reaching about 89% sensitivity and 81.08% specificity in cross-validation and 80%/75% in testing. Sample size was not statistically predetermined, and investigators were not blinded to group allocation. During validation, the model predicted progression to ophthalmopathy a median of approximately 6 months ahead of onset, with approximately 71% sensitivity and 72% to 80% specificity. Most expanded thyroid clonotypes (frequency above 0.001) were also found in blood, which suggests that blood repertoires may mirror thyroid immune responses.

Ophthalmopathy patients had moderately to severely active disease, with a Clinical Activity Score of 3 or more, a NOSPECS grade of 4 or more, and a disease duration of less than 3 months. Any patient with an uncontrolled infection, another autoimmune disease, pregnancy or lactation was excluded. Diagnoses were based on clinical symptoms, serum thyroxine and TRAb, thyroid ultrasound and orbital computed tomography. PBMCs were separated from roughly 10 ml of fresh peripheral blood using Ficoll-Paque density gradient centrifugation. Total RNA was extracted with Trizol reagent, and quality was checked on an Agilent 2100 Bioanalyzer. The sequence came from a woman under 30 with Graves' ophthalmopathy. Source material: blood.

The CDR3 region has the sequence CASSYSGDTTDTQYF. The sequenced DNA: TGTGCCAGCAGCTATAGCGGGGATACCACAGATACGCAGTATTTT. The rearranged segments are TRBV7-2 and TRBJ2-3; the central 8 bases match TRBD2. CDR1 and CDR2, looked up from the germline V gene, are SGHTA and FQGNSA. For this chain, trimming is 4 bases at the V end and 2 bases at the J end, and the number of junction bases without a gene match is 5. The CDR3 spans 15 residues, from the cysteine through the phenylalanine. Of all the DNA, just the CDR3 is kept, 45 bases in frame from base 1. The full variable domain, completed from the reference TRBV7-2 and TRBJ2-3 proteins outside the CDR3, reads GAGVSQSPSNKVTEKGKDVELRCDPISGHTALYWYRQSLGQGLEFLIYFQGNSAPDKSGLPSDRFSAERTGGSVSTLTIQRTQQEDSAVYLCASSYSGDTTDTQYFGPGTRLTVL.